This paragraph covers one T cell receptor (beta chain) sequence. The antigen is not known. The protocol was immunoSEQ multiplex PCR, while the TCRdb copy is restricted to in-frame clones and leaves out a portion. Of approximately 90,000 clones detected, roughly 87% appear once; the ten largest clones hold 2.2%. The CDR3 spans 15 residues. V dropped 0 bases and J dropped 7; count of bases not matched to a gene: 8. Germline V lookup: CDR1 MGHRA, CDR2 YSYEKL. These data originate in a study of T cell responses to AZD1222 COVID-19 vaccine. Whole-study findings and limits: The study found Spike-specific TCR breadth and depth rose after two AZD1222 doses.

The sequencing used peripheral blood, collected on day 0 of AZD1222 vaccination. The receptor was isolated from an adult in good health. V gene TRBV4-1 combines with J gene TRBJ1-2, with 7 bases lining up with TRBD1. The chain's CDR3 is CASSQDARGLTGYTF. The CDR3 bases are TGCGCCAGCAGCCAAGATGCCAGGGGGTTGACTGGCTACACCTTC.